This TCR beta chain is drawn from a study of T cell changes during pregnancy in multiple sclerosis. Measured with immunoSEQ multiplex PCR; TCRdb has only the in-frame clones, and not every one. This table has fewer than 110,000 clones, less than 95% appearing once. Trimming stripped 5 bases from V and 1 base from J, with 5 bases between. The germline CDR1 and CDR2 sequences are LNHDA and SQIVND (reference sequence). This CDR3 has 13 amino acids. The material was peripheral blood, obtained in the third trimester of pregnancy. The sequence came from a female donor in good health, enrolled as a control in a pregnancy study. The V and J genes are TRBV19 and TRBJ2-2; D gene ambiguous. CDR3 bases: TGTGCCAGTAGTCAACAGAACACCGGGGAGCTGTTTTTT. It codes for CASSQQNTGELFF.